These T cell receptor beta chains were read from a single sample in a study of preoperative IRX-2 immunotherapy in early breast cancer. The protocol was immunoSEQ multiplex PCR, while the TCRdb copy is restricted to in-frame clones and leaves out a portion. The table has some 32,000 clones, roughly 80% seen once. The sequencing here drew on lymph node tissue, taken from a patient treated with IRX-2 immunotherapy. Source of these receptors: a human donor with breast cancer. Both conserved end residues are trimmed from each CDR3. D genes are given only for firm matches.

v_gene: TRBV15
d_gene: TRBD2
CDR3aa: ATSYSGTSVTDTQY

v_gene: TRBV15
d_gene: TRBD1
CDR3aa: ATSRTPGQGSEAF

v_gene: TRBV11-3
d_gene: -
CDR3aa: ASSTRTAHMNTEAF

v_gene: TRBV19
d_gene: -
CDR3aa: ASSVGASGYT

v_gene: TRBV29-1
d_gene: -
CDR3aa: SVGGARGSHEQY

v_gene: TRBV30
d_gene: TRBD2
CDR3aa: AWSDGRYQETQY

v_gene: TRBV6-7
d_gene: -
CDR3aa: AISELAYEQY

v_gene: TRBV28
d_gene: TRBD1
CDR3aa: ASSLGTDSTDTQY

v_gene: TRBV7-7
d_gene: TRBD2
CDR3aa: ASSFSRERYNEQF

v_gene: TRBV1
d_gene: -
CDR3aa: ASSQLVEKLF

v_gene: TRBV6-8
d_gene: -
CDR3aa: ASSYVNEKLF

v_gene: TRBV19
d_gene: TRBD2
CDR3aa: ANRRTSGGVTDTQY

v_gene: TRBV19
d_gene: -
CDR3aa: ASSMPGGQQETQY

v_gene: TRBV13
d_gene: -
CDR3aa: ASSRQRDTEAF

v_gene: TRBV18
d_gene: -
CDR3aa: ASSPMGLGYGYT

v_gene: TRBV18
d_gene: -
CDR3aa: ASSPTSDSPLH

v_gene: TRBV18
d_gene: -
CDR3aa: ASSPDTGNNSPLH

v_gene: TRBV18
d_gene: -
CDR3aa: ASSPPPRSGANVLT